These 29 T cell receptor beta chains originate from one sample sequenced in a study of OX40 agonist ivuxolimab in advanced cancers. Sequencing used immunoSEQ multiplex PCR; TCRdb keeps in-frame clones, though not all of them. The data hold tens of thousands of clones, with approximately 86% observed a single time. The source was CD4+ or CD8+ T cells sorted from blood, collected in a trial of the OX40 agonist ivuxolimab. The receptors derive from an adult with an advanced solid tumor such as melanoma, head and neck, liver or kidney cancer.

The genes are TRBV28 and TRBJ2-7; no reliable D call. V shed 5 bases and J shed 2 bases, with 7 bases lying between them. The CDR3 contains 12 residues. Germline V gene data show CDR1 as MDHEN and CDR2 as SYDVKM. CDR3 sequence reads: CASSGWAYEQYV. The CDR3 DNA follows: TGTGCCAGCAGTGGGTGGGCCTACGAGCAGTACGTC.

The chain carries TRBV19 and TRBJ2-2; D is perhaps TRBD1 (6 bases). The CDR3 sequence is 14 residues long. Trimming took off 9 bases at V and 3 bases at J, with 14 bases between the two ends. Germline CDR1 reads LNHDA; CDR2 reads SQIVND (reference sequence). CDR3 residues: CASQAGVYTGELFF. In DNA form, the CDR3 reads TGTGCCAGCCAAGCAGGGGTTTACACCGGGGAGCTGTTTTTT. The full variable domain, completed using reference TRBV19 and TRBJ2-2, is DGGITQSPKYLFRKEGQNVTLSCEQNLNHDAMYWYRQDPGQGLRLIYYSQIVNDFQKGDIAEGYSVSREKKESFPLTVTSAQKNPTAFYLCASQAGVYTGELFFGEGSRLTVL.

The V gene is TRBV2, the J gene TRBJ1-1; D gene unclear. CDR1 and CDR2 from the germline V gene are SNHLY and FYNNEI. The ends were cut back, 7 bases at V and 4 bases at J, with 19 bases in the middle. The CDR3 is made up of 15 amino acids. The CDR3 sequence: CASNDGPAMGTEAFF. The CDR3 DNA follows: TGTGCCAGCAACGACGGACCTGCTATGGGCACTGAAGCTTTCTTT.

J is TRBJ1-6 and V is TRBV2, with 12 bases matching TRBD1. The V gene end was trimmed by 8 bases and the J gene end by 0 bases; junction bases not matched to a gene: 8. CDR3 length: 18 amino acids. Germline-derived CDR1 and CDR2 are SNHLY and FYNNEI. CDR3 bases: TGTGCCAGCTCCGGGACAGGGGGCCGAAGCTCCTATAATTCACCCCTCCACTTT. Its translation is CASSGTGGRSSYNSPLHF.

The chain has TRBV9 and TRBJ2-3, with 7 positions matching TRBD2. Trimming took 4 bases from V and 0 from J; bases not matched to a gene: 2. Germline V gene lookup returns CDR1 SGDLS and CDR2 YYNGEE. The CDR3 is made up of 14 amino acids. The CDR3 sequence is CASSSSGSTDTQYF. CDR3 bases: TGTGCCAGCAGCTCTAGCGGTAGCACAGATACGCAGTATTTT.

The V call is TRBV7-9, the J call TRBJ2-2; D tentatively reads TRBD1 or TRBD2 (7 bases each). The CDR3 is 16 residues long. V lost 6 bases, J lost 6 bases, and 20 bases lay in between. The germline V gene encodes CDR1 SEHNR and CDR2 FQNEAQ (reference sequence). The CDR3 is CASRRAAGDRAGELFF. The DNA of the CDR3 is TGTGCCAGCAGACGGGCCGCGGGAGACAGGGCCGGGGAGCTGTTTTTT.

The chain carries TRBV15 and TRBJ2-1; D is undetermined. V was cut by 6 bases and J by 2 bases, with 14 bases left in between. The CDR3 contains 15 residues. From germline, CDR1 is LNHNV and CDR2 YYDKDF (reference sequence). The CDR3 nucleotides read TGTGCCACCAGTCCGGCTGCGATTACCTACAATGAGCAGTTCTTC. Its translation: CATSPAAITYNEQFF.

The chain links TRBV7-6 to TRBJ2-7; 8 positions agree with TRBD1. The CDR3 has 15 residues. Germline V lookup: CDR1 SGHVS, CDR2 FNYEAQ. J was trimmed by 5 bases and V by 3 bases; bases with no gene match: 9. The DNA for the CDR3 is TGTGCCAGCAGCTTCGGGTCGGACAGGGAGAACGAGCAGTACTTC. Protein: CASSFGSDRENEQYF.

The chain has TRBV4-1 and TRBJ2-7, with TRBD2 as a possible D gene (5 bases). The V and J ends lost 0 bases and 6 bases respectively, with 15 bases between them. This CDR3 region has 15 residues. From germline, CDR1 is MGHRA and CDR2 YSYEKL. DNA of the CDR3: TGCGCCAGCAGCCAAGATCTCGGGAACTCGCGCGAGCAGTACTTC. This translates into CASSQDLGNSREQYF.

The chain joins TRBV2 to TRBJ2-1, with D perhaps given as TRBD1 or TRBD2 (5 bases each). Germline lookup yields CDR1 SNHLY and CDR2 FYNNEI. V dropped 8 bases and J dropped 9 bases, with 8 bases sitting between them. The CDR3 loop spans 10 amino acids. CDR3: CASEGIEQFF. CDR3 in DNA: TGTGCCAGCGAGGGGATTGAGCAGTTCTTC.

The rearrangement joins TRBV11-2 to TRBJ1-1; D remains ambiguous. With 7 bases removed from V and 3 bases from J, the gap between germline ends came to 9 bases. This CDR3 contains 12 residues. From germline, CDR1 is SGHAT and CDR2 FQNNGV. The CDR3 spells CASMLRDTEAFF. CDR3 DNA sequence: TGTGCCAGCATGTTGAGAGACACTGAAGCTTTCTTT.

The rearrangement joins TRBV9 to TRBJ1-4; TRBD1 aligns across 8 bases. CDR1 is SGDLS and CDR2 is YYNGEE in the germline V gene. J lost 8 bases, V lost 4 bases, and 7 bases had no gene match. The CDR3 spans 14 residues. CDR3 bases: TGTGCCAGCAGCTTGGGGACAGGACGCGAAAAACTGTTTTTT. Its protein product is CASSLGTGREKLFF.

The V call is TRBV6-5, the J call TRBJ2-7; D might be TRBD1 or TRBD2, each matching 5 bases. The V gene lost 6 bases and the J gene lost 0 bases, with 15 bases spanning the gap. The V gene's germline CDR1 is MNHEY and CDR2 SVGAGI. This CDR3 contains 15 residues. CDR3 sequence: CASRLGPGTSYEQYF. The DNA for the CDR3 is TGTGCCAGCAGGCTTGGGCCAGGGACCTCCTACGAGCAGTACTTC.

The V call is TRBV29-1, the J call TRBJ2-7; 7 bases map to TRBD1. Germline V gene sequence: CDR1 SQVTM, CDR2 ANQGSEA. This CDR3 comprises 13 residues. J was trimmed by 3 bases and V by 6 bases; bases with no gene match: 8. This CDR3 reads CSVETGTFYEQYF. DNA for the CDR3: TGCAGCGTGGAGACAGGGACCTTCTACGAGCAGTACTTC.

The gene calls are TRBV28 and TRBJ2-2; a weak D match, TRBD1 (5 bases). CDR1 is MDHEN, CDR2 SYDVKM, per germline. The CDR3 spans 14 residues. Deletions cut 2 bases from V and 1 base from J, with 5 bases between. In nucleotides, the CDR3 is TGTGCCAGCAGTTTAAGGGGGAACACCGGGGAGCTGTTTTTT. It specifies CASSLRGNTGELFF.

The chain joins TRBV5-6 to TRBJ1-6, with 10 bases fitting TRBD1. Germline V gives CDR1 SGHDT, CDR2 YYEEEE. The CDR3 covers 16 residues. J gave up 9 bases and V 3 bases, and 9 bases lay outside the gene matches. The CDR3: CASSSQPGQGFSPLHF. The CDR3 bases are TGTGCCAGCAGCTCTCAACCGGGACAGGGGTTTTCACCCCTCCACTTT.

The chain is built from TRBV7-6 and TRBJ2-7; TRBD2 might be the D (6 bases). In germline, CDR1 is SGHVS, CDR2 FNYEAQ. CDR3 length: 13 amino acids. The germline V and J ends were trimmed by 5 bases and 6 bases, with 14 bases remaining between them. CDR3 DNA sequence: TGTGCCAGCAGCCCCGGCGGGGCGGGCGAGCAGTACGTC. This encodes CASSPGGAGEQYV.

V gene TRBV5-4 combines with J gene TRBJ2-5, with 8 bases matching TRBD2. This CDR3 is built from 17 residues. With V trimmed by 0 bases and J by 1 base, 8 bases remained unmatched. CDR1 SGHNT and CDR2 YYREEE come from the germline V gene (reference sequence). CDR3 nucleotide sequence: TGTGCCAGCAGCTTGGTTGGAGCGGGGGAAGGCCAAGAGACCCAGTACTTC. Residues: CASSLVGAGEGQETQYF.

This chain links TRBV5-1 with TRBJ2-1; 8 nucleotides match TRBD1. CDR3 size: 16 residues. Unmatched junction bases numbered 5, after V lost 1 base and J lost 2 bases. Germline V gene data show CDR1 as SGHRS and CDR2 as YFSETQ. The CDR3 sequence is CASSLSRTGPYNEQFF. The CDR3 DNA follows: TGCGCCAGCAGCTTGAGCCGGACAGGGCCCTACAATGAGCAGTTCTTC.

The chain is built from TRBV12-5 and TRBJ1-2, with D unclear. The CDR3 spans 12 residues. Trimming stripped 6 bases from V and 5 bases from J, with 10 bases between. Germline lookup yields CDR1 LGHNT and CDR2 FRNRAP. The CDR3 spells CASGPRPYGYTF. CDR3 nucleotide sequence: TGTGCTAGTGGGCCAAGACCTTATGGCTACACCTTC.

Points on this clone: The junction departs from germline at one end; a sequencing error may be responsible. This chain connects TRBV15 to TRBJ1-4, with TRBD1 identical over 8 bases. Germline V gene lookup returns CDR1 LNHNV and CDR2 YYDKDF (reference sequence). This CDR3 comprises 11 residues. This CDR3 is CATSRGQGAAF. The DNA of the CDR3 is TGTGCCACCAGCAGAGGTCAGGGGGCAGCTTTT.

V usage is TRBV18 and J usage is TRBJ1-2; 8 positions agree with TRBD1. Trimming removed 0 bases from V and 7 bases from J; junction bases left unmatched: 7. This CDR3 spans 15 amino acids. Germline CDR1 and CDR2: KGHSH and LQKENI. The chain's CDR3 is CASSPPGTGLGGYTF. CDR3 DNA sequence: TGTGCCAGCTCACCACCCGGGACAGGTCTGGGTGGCTACACCTTC.

This clone was detected only once. In the same sample, other DNA sequences code for this CDR3. V is TRBV7-9 and J is TRBJ1-2, with D perhaps TRBD1 (6 bases). V was pared by 5 bases and J by 8 bases, with 18 bases between. Germline V lookup: CDR1 SEHNR, CDR2 FQNEAQ (reference sequence). The CDR3 length is 14 residues. CDR3 protein: CASSLGDIQYGYTF. Written as DNA, the CDR3 is TGTGCCAGCAGCCTTGGGGACATTCAGTACGGCTACACCTTC.

The V call is TRBV5-4, the J call TRBJ1-2; D is undetermined. Germline assignment: CDR1 SGHNT and CDR2 YYREEE (reference sequence). The CDR3 covers 13 residues. Trimming removed 2 bases from V and 5 bases from J, with 10 bases in between. The CDR3 DNA reads TGTGCCAGCAGCTTTGAACCCGGATATGGCTACACCTTC. Translating it yields CASSFEPGYGYTF.

This clone counts as medium-sized. V gene TRBV6-6 combines with J gene TRBJ1-1; the match to TRBD1 covers 9 bases. J lost 4 bases, V lost 10 bases, and 7 bases had no gene match. The CDR3 extends over 13 amino acids. Germline V lookup: CDR1 MNHNY, CDR2 SVGAGI (reference sequence). CDR3 nucleotides: TGTGCCACCCACAGGGGGCGTTTCACTGAAGCTTTCTTT. Translating gives CATHRGRFTEAFF.

The chain uses TRBV5-1 and TRBJ1-2; 9 bases fit TRBD1. V lost 3 bases and J lost 8; bases outside the gene matches: 2. Germline-derived CDR1 and CDR2 are SGHRS and YFSETQ. CDR3 length: 12 amino acids. CDR3 amino acids: CASSSGTGGYTF. Here the CDR3 DNA reads TGCGCCAGCAGCTCCGGGACAGGGGGCTACACCTTC.

The genes are TRBV6-1 and TRBJ1-1; D remains ambiguous. The germline V gene encodes CDR1 MNHNS and CDR2 SASEGT. This CDR3 comprises 13 residues. V lost 1 base and J 11 bases, leaving 14 bases between the germline ends. The CDR3: CASSEGEGSRAFF. The DNA for the CDR3 is TGTGCCAGCAGTGAAGGTGAAGGGTCACGGGCTTTCTTT.

V gene TRBV28 combines with J gene TRBJ1-2; 9 bases are shared with TRBD1. CDR1 is MDHEN and CDR2 is SYDVKM in the germline V gene. V was clipped by 5 bases and J by 2 bases; unmatched bases: 12. The CDR3 totals 17 residues. The CDR3 here is CASSPLSIGQGNYGYTF. The CDR3 DNA is TGTGCCAGCAGTCCCCTCTCTATTGGACAGGGGAACTATGGCTACACCTTC.

The chain links TRBV7-6 to TRBJ1-1, with no clear D. The V end lost 5 bases, the J end lost 1 base, and 8 bases lay between the germline ends. CDR1 is SGHVS, CDR2 FNYEAQ, per germline. The CDR3 length is 13 residues. The CDR3 protein is CASSGTENTEAFF. The CDR3 DNA sequence: TGTGCCAGCAGCGGTACAGAGAACACTGAAGCTTTCTTT. Filled out from reference TRBV7-6 and TRBJ1-1, the complete variable domain reads GAGVSQSPRYKVTKRGQDVALRCDPISGHVSLYWYRQALGQGPEFLTYFNYEAQQDKSGLPNDRFSAERPEGSISTLTIQRTEQRDSAMYRCASSGTENTEAFFGQGTRLTVV.